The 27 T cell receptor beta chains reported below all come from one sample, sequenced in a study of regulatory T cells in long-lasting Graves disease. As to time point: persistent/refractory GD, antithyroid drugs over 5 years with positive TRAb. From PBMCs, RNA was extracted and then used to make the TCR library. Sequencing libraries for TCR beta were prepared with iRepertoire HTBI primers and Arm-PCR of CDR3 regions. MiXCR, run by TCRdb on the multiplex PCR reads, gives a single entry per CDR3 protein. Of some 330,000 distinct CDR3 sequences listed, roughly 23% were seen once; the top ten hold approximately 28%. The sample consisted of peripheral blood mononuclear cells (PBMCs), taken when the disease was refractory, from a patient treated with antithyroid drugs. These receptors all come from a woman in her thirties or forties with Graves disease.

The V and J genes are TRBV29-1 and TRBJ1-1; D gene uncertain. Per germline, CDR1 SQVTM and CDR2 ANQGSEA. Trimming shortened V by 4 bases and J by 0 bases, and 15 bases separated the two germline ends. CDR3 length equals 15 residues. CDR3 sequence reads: CSVVRFGSLNTEAFF. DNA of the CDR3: TGCAGCGTTGTGCGATTCGGGAGCCTGAACACTGAAGCTTTCTTT.

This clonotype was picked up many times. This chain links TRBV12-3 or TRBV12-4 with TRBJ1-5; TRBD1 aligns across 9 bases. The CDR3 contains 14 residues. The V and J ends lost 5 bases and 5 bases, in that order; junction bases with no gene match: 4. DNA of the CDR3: TGTGCCAGCAGTGCACAGGGGGCCGATCAGCCCCAGCATTTT. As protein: CASSAQGADQPQHF.

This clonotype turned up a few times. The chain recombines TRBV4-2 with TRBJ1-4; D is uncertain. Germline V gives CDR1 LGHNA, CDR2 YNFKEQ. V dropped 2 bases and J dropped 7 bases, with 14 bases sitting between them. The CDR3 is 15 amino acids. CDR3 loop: CASSQPAGAGEKLFF. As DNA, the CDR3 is TGTGCCAGCAGCCAACCTGCGGGTGCTGGTGAAAAACTGTTTTTT.

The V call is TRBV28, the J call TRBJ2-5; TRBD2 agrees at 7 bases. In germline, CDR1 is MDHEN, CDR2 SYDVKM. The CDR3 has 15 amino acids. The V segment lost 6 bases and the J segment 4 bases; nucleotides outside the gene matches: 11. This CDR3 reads CASRSSGEGGETQYF. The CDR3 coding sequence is TGTGCCAGCAGGTCGTCCGGGGAGGGCGGAGAGACCCAGTACTTC. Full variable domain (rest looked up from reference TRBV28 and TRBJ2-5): DVKVTQSSRYLVKRTGEKVFLECVQDMDHENMFWYRQDPGLGLRLIYFSYDVKMKEKGDIPEGYSVSREKKERFSLILESASTNQTSMYLCASRSSGEGGETQYFGPGTRLLVL.

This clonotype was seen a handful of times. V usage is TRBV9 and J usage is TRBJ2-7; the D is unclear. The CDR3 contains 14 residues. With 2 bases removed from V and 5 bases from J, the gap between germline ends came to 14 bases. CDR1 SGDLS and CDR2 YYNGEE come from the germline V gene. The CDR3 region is CASSVRPDGHEQYF. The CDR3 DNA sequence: TGTGCCAGCAGCGTCAGACCTGACGGCCACGAGCAGTACTTC. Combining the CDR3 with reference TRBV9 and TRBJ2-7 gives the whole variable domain DSGVTQTPKHLITATGQRVTLRCSPRSGDLSVYWYQQSLDQGLQFLIQYYNGEERAKGNILERFSAQQFPDLHSELNLSSLELGDSALYFCASSVRPDGHEQYFGPGTRLTVT.

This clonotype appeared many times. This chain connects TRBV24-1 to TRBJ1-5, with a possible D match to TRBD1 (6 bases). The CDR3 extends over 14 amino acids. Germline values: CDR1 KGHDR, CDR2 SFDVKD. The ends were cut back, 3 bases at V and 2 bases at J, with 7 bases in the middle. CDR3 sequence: CATSDNRGNQPQHF. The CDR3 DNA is TGTGCCACCAGTGATAACAGGGGCAATCAGCCCCAGCATTTT.

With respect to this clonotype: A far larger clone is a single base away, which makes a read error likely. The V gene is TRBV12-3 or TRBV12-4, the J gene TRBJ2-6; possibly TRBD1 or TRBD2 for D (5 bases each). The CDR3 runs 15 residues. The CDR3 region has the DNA TGTGCCAGCACCTCGAGACGTTCCGGGGCCTACGTCCTGACTTTC. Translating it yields CASTSRRSGAYVLTF.

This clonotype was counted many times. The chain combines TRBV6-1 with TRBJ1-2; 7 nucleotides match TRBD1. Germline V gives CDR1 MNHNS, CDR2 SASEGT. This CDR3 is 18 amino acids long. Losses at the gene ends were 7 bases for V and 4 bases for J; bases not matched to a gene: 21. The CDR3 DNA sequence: TGTGCCAGCACCCACGCGGGGGACAGCGGGAAGTTCCGCTATGGCTACACCTTC. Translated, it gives CASTHAGDSGKFRYGYTF.

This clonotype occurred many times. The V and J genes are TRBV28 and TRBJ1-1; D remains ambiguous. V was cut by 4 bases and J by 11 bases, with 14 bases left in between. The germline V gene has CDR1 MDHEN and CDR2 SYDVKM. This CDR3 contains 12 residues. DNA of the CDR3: TGTGCCAGCAGTTCACGACTTGAGATTGCTTTCTTT. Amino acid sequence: CASSSRLEIAFF.

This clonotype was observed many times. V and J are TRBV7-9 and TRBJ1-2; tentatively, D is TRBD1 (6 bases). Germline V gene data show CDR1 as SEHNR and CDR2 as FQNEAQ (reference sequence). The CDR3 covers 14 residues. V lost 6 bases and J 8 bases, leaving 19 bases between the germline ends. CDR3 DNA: TGTGCCAGCAGTCGTCCGGGACTTGGGGGCGGCTACACCTTC. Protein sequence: CASSRPGLGGGYTF.

For the CDR3, the DNA is TGTGCCAGCAGGTCCGGGACTAACTACAATGAGCAGTTCTTC. It translates to CASRSGTNYNEQFF. The V and J genes are TRBV6-2 or TRBV6-3 and TRBJ2-1, with 7 bases aligning to TRBD2. From germline, CDR1 is MNHEY and CDR2 SVGEGT. J was trimmed by 3 bases and V by 6 bases; bases with no gene match: 5. The CDR3 loop spans 14 amino acids.

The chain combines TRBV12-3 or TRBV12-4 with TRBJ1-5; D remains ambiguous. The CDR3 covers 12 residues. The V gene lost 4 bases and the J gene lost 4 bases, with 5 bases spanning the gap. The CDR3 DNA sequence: TGTGCCAGCAGTTGCTGTAATCAGCCCCAGCATTTT. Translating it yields CASSCCNQPQHF.

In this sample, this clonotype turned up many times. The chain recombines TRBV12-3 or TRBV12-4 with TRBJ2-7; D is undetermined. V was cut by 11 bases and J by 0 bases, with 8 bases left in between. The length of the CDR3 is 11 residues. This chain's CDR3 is CAVGTSYEQYF. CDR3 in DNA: TGTGCCGTGGGTACCTCCTACGAGCAGTACTTC.

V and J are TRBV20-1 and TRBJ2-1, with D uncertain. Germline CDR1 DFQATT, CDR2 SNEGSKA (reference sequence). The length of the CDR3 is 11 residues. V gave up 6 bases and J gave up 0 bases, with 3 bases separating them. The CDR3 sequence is CSAVSYNEQFF. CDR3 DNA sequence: TGCAGTGCCGTCTCCTACAATGAGCAGTTCTTC.

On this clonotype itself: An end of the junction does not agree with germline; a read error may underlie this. The CDR3 spells CASSPSPGTGYYEQYF. The DNA for the CDR3 is TGTGCCAGCAGCCCCTCTCCCGGGACAGGGTACTACGAGCAGTACTTC. The chain recombines TRBV4-1 with TRBJ2-7, with TRBD1 matching 9 bases. From germline, CDR1 is MGHRA and CDR2 YSYEKL. The CDR3 is made up of 16 amino acids.

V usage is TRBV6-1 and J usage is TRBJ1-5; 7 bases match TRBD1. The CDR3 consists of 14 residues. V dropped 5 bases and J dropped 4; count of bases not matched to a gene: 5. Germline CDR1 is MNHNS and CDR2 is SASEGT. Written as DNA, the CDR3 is TGTGCCAGCAGTCACCACAGGGGAAATCAGCCCCAGCATTTT. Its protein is CASSHHRGNQPQHF.

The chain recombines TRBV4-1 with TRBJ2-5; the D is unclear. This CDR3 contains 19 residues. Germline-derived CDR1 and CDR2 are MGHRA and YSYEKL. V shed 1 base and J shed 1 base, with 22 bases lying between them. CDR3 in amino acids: CASSQVGLAPRLVQETQYF. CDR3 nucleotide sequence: TGCGCCAGCAGCCAAGTGGGTCTGGCCCCTAGGTTGGTCCAAGAGACCCAGTACTTC.

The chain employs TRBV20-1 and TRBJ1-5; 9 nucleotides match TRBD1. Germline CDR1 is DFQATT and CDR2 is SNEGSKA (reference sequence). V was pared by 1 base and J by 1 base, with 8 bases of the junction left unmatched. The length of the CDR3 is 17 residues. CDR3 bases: TGCAGTGCTAGAGTGGACAGGGGCGTATTGAGCAATCAGCCCCAGCATTTT. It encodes CSARVDRGVLSNQPQHF.

The CDR3 DNA is TGCGCCAGCAGTGCCCCCAACAGGGGCCTCTATGGCTACACCTTC. It yields the protein CASSAPNRGLYGYTF. This rearrangement joins TRBV10-2 to TRBJ1-2; 7 nucleotides line up with TRBD1. Trimming at V came to 4 bases and at J to 4 bases, leaving 9 bases not matched to a gene. Germline CDR1 WSHSY, CDR2 SAAADI. This CDR3 has 15 residues.

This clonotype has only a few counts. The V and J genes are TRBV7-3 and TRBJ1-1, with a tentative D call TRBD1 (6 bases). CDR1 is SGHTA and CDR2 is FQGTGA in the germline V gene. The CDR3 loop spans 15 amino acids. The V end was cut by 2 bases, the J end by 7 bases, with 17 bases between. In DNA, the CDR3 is TGTGCCAGCAGCTTATATGGCAGGGGAATTGGTGAAGCTTTCTTT. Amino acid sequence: CASSLYGRGIGEAFF.

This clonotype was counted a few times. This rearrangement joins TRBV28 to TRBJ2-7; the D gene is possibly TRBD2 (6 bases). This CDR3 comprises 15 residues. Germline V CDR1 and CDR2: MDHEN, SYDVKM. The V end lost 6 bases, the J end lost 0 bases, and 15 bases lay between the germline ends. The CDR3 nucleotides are TGTGCCAGCAGCTTCGGGGTAGCGGCCTCCTACGAGCAGTACTTC. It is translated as CASSFGVAASYEQYF.

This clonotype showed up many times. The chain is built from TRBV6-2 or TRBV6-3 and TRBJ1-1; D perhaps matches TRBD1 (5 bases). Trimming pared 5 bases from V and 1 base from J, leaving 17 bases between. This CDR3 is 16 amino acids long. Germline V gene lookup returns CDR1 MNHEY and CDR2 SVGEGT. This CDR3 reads CASSERGLRTNTEAFF. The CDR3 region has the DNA TGTGCCAGCAGTGAAAGGGGCCTCCGGACGAACACTGAAGCTTTCTTT.

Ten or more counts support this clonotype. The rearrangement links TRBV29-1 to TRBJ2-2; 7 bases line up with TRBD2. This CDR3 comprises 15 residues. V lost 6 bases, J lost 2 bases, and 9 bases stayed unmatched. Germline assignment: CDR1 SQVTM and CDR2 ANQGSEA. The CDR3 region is CSVRFLAENTGELFF. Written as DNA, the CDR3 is TGCAGCGTCCGGTTCCTAGCGGAAAACACCGGGGAGCTGTTTTTT.

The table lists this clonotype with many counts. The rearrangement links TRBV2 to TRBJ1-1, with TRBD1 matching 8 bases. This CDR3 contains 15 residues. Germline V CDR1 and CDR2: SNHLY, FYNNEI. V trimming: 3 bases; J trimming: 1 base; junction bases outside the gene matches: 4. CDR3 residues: CASSDGTGGNTEAFF. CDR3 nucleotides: TGTGCCAGCAGTGATGGAACAGGGGGGAACACTGAAGCTTTCTTT.

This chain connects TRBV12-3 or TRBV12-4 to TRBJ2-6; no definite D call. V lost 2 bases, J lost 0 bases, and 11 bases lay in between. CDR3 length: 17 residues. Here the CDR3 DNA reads TGTGCCAGCAGTTTAAAGGTCATCAACTCTGGGGCCAACGTCCTGACTTTC. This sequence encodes CASSLKVINSGANVLTF.

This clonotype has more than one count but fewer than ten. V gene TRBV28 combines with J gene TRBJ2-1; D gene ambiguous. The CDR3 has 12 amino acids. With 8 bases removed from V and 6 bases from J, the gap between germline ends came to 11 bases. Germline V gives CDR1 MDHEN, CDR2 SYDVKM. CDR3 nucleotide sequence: TGTGCCAGCGGCCCGTTGGCCAATGAGCAGTTCTTC. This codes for CASGPLANEQFF.

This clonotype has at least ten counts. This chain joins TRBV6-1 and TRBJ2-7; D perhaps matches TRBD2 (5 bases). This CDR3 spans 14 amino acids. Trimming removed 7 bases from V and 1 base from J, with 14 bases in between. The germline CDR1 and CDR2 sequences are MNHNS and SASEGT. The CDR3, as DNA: TGTGCCAGCAAAGTGAATGGCGGGTCCTACGAGCAGTACTTC. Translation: CASKVNGGSYEQYF.